Listed here are 22 T cell receptor beta chains from one sample, sequenced in a study of early stage breast cancer tumors (TCRdb year 2017). The library was produced with the immunoSEQ multiplex PCR assay. Held by TCRdb, this immuneACCESS table contains in-frame sequences only and omits some clones. Under half of the omission traces to an unresolved V gene where checked; the cause of the rest is unknown. This sample comprises some 28,000 clones, around 53% of them detected only once. Nearly 8.5% of the sample lies in the top ten. The material sequenced was breast tumor tissue. The origin of the receptors is a person aged 45 to 59 with breast cancer.

This clone was picked up a small number of times. The rearrangement uses TRBV4-1 and TRBJ1-2; unclear D gene. This CDR3 is built from 12 residues. The germline V gene encodes CDR1 MGHRA and CDR2 YSYEKL. The ends were cut back, 1 base at V and 4 bases at J, with 4 bases in the middle. In nucleotides, the CDR3 is TGCGCCAGCAGCCAAGCGGGCTATGGCTACACCTTC. Its protein product is CASSQAGYGYTF.

The genes are TRBV6-1 and TRBJ1-1; no clear D gene. Germline CDR1 reads MNHNS; CDR2 reads SASEGT. Between the trimmed V and J ends, which lost 0 bases and 1 base, there was a span of 9 bases. The CDR3 runs 15 residues. The CDR3 is CASSEAGVRNTEAFF. The DNA of the CDR3 is TGTGCCAGCAGTGAAGCTGGGGTTCGGAACACTGAAGCTTTCTTT.

The sample holds one count of this clone. The chain is built from TRBV7-2 and TRBJ1-2; weak D call: TRBD1 (6 bases). Germline V gives CDR1 SGHTA, CDR2 FQGNSA. This CDR3 spans 17 amino acids. Trimming left V 4 bases short and J 0 bases short, with 18 bases between. CDR3 sequence reads: CASSYHLDSLANYGYTF. Written as DNA, the CDR3 is TGTGCCAGCAGCTATCATCTGGACAGCCTAGCTAACTATGGCTACACCTTC.

This clone has more than one count but fewer than ten. This rearrangement joins TRBV7-2 to TRBJ2-4; D gene unclear. Trimming shortened V by 5 bases and J by 0 bases, and 17 bases separated the two germline ends. The CDR3 has 17 residues. Germline CDR1 reads SGHTA; CDR2 reads FQGNSA. The DNA of the CDR3 is TGTGCCAGCAGCGTAAGGTTAGGTTCTCTAGCCAAAAACATTCAGTACTTC. Protein sequence: CASSVRLGSLAKNIQYF.

This chain links TRBV4-1 with TRBJ1-2; unclear D gene. Germline V lookup: CDR1 MGHRA, CDR2 YSYEKL. The CDR3 has 15 amino acids. Trimming removed 5 bases from V and 2 bases from J, with 15 bases in between. The CDR3 loop is CASSSNAGVNYGYTF. Here the CDR3 DNA reads TGCGCCAGCAGCTCAAACGCCGGGGTCAACTATGGCTACACCTTC.

The rearrangement joins TRBV6-5 to TRBJ1-2, with a weak D call TRBD1 (6 bases). CDR1 and CDR2 from the germline V gene are MNHEY and SVGAGI. V was pared by 6 bases and J by 4 bases, with 12 bases between. The CDR3 is 13 amino acids. CDR3 DNA sequence: TGTGCCAGCAGAGGGGACACGGGCTATGGCTACACCTTC. Amino acids: CASRGDTGYGYTF.

The chain carries TRBV19 and TRBJ2-1, with 12 bases fitting TRBD2. Germline values: CDR1 LNHDA, CDR2 SQIVND (reference sequence). The V gene end was trimmed by 4 bases and the J gene end by 8 bases; junction bases not matched to a gene: 9. This CDR3 spans 16 amino acids. CDR3 region: CASSTGLASGRDEQFF. CDR3 DNA: TGTGCCAGTAGTACTGGCTTGGCTAGCGGGAGGGATGAGCAGTTCTTC.

This clone was picked up a small number of times. The rearrangement joins TRBV11-2 to TRBJ2-1; 12 bases fit TRBD2. The ends lost 5 bases at V and 8 bases at J; junction bases unmatched: 7. CDR3 length: 15 residues. Germline loops: CDR1 SGHAT, CDR2 FQNNGV. The CDR3 region has the DNA TGTGCCAGCAGCCCTACTAGCGGGAGGATACATGAGCAGTTCTTC. Its translation: CASSPTSGRIHEQFF.

J is TRBJ2-4 and V is TRBV28, with D possibly TRBD1 on 6 matching bases. This CDR3 has 16 amino acids. V dropped 3 bases and J dropped 6 bases, with 18 bases sitting between them. Germline V lookup: CDR1 MDHEN, CDR2 SYDVKM. CDR3 coding DNA: TGTGCCAGCAGTTTGGCGACAGGTTCAGTGGGAAACATTCAGTACTTC. Protein sequence: CASSLATGSVGNIQYF.

CDR3 region: CASSLGRSNTGELFF. Here the CDR3 DNA reads TGTGCCAGCAGCTTAGGGAGATCGAACACCGGGGAGCTGTTTTTT. The chain links TRBV11-2 to TRBJ2-2, with D unclear. The CDR3 is 15 residues long. The V end was cut by 1 base, the J end by 0 bases, with 6 bases between. Per the germline V gene, CDR1 is SGHAT and CDR2 is FQNNGV.

As DNA, the CDR3 is TGTGCCACCACCGGTGGGTCTAGCGTCCGAAATGAGCAGTTCTTC. Translation gives CATTGGSSVRNEQFF. The rearrangement joins TRBV19 to TRBJ2-1, with a weak D call TRBD2 (6 bases). CDR1 and CDR2 (germline): LNHDA, SQIVND (reference sequence). Trimming removed 10 bases at V and 7 bases at J, with 23 bases between. The CDR3 consists of 15 residues.

This chain connects TRBV12-5 to TRBJ2-1, with D perhaps TRBD2 (5 bases). This CDR3 has 12 residues. V was trimmed by 7 bases and J by 7 bases, leaving 11 bases between them. The V gene's germline CDR1 is LGHNT and CDR2 FRNRAP. DNA for the CDR3: TGTGCTAGTGCCTCCGAGGGTAATGAGCAGTTCTTC. Translated, it gives CASASEGNEQFF.

This clone was detected a few times. The V call is TRBV19, the J call TRBJ2-2; D not resolved. Germline V gives CDR1 LNHDA, CDR2 SQIVND (reference sequence). V lost 1 base and J 6 bases, leaving 9 bases between the germline ends. The length of the CDR3 is 14 residues. The DNA for the CDR3 is TGTGCCAGTAGTATAGTACCTGGATCCGGGGAGCTGTTTTTT. Encoded protein: CASSIVPGSGELFF.

There are a few counts of this clone. This chain uses TRBV28 with TRBJ2-1; D is ambiguous. The ends were cut back, 6 bases at V and 10 bases at J, with 13 bases in the middle. This CDR3 spans 12 amino acids. Germline CDR1 MDHEN, CDR2 SYDVKM. CDR3 loop: CASRSVNREQFF. Written as DNA, the CDR3 is TGTGCCAGCAGATCTGTAAACCGCGAGCAGTTCTTC.

The rearrangement joins TRBV7-6 to TRBJ2-1; 11 nucleotides agree with TRBD2. With V trimmed by 4 bases and J by 10 bases, 15 bases remained unmatched. There are 17 residues in the CDR3. The V gene's germline CDR1 is SGHVS and CDR2 FNYEAQ. DNA for the CDR3: TGTGCCAGCAGCTCATATAGCGGGAGGGCCCGGCCGGGGGAGCAGTTCTTC. Its translation is CASSSYSGRARPGEQFF.

The chain links TRBV11-1 to TRBJ2-1, with 7 bases that match TRBD1. The junction had 4 bases not matched to a gene; V was cut back by 2 bases and J by 6 bases. Germline V gene data show CDR1 as SGHAT and CDR2 as FQDESV (reference sequence). This CDR3 is 14 amino acids long. The CDR3 reads CASSLMAGGNEQFF. CDR3 DNA: TGTGCCAGCAGCTTAATGGCAGGGGGCAATGAGCAGTTCTTC.

As regards this clone: One junction end does not reproduce the germline sequence, and a read error may be involved. V gene TRBV7-2 combines with J gene TRBJ2-7; 7 nucleotides match TRBD1. This CDR3 comprises 16 residues. The V gene's germline CDR1 is SGHTA and CDR2 FQGNSA. CDR3 sequence (DNA): TGTGCCAGCAGCCTGGGGACAGTAGGCGCACGCTACCAGCAGTACTTC. Its translation is CASSLGTVGARYQQYF.

Written as DNA, the CDR3 is TGCGCCAGCAGTCAATCTGGGGGGGACTGCCAAGAGACCCAGTACTTC. Translation: CASSQSGGDCQETQYF. The V and J genes are TRBV23-1 and TRBJ2-5; 7 nucleotides match TRBD2. TRBV23-1 is labeled an ORF, and its function is uncertain. The CDR3 sequence is 16 residues long. J gave up 1 base and V 0 bases, and 5 bases lay outside the gene matches.

CDR3: CASKGLETQYF. The CDR3 nucleotides read TGTGCCTCGAAGGGTCTGGAGACCCAGTACTTC. V gene TRBV10-3 combines with J gene TRBJ2-5, with no clear D. Germline loops: CDR1 ENHRY, CDR2 SYGVKD. This CDR3 comprises 11 residues. V was cut by 11 bases and J by 5 bases, with 12 bases left in between.

The chain has TRBV29-1 and TRBJ2-7, with 8 bases matching TRBD2. This CDR3 region has 12 residues. The ends lost 6 bases at V and 6 bases at J; junction bases unmatched: 7. The germline CDR1 and CDR2 sequences are SQVTM and ANQGSEA. The CDR3 DNA sequence: TGCAGCGTGAGCGGGAGTAGGTCCGAGCAGTACTTC. It encodes CSVSGSRSEQYF.

V and J are TRBV7-2 and TRBJ1-5; tentatively, D is TRBD1 (6 bases). V dropped 3 bases and J dropped 4 bases, with 10 bases sitting between them. The CDR3 consists of 14 residues. Germline V lookup: CDR1 SGHTA, CDR2 FQGNSA. The CDR3 nucleotides are TGTGCCAGCAGCTTCGCGGGGGCGAATCAGCCCCAGCATTTT. It codes for CASSFAGANQPQHF.

The chain joins TRBV27 to TRBJ2-1; 9 bases align to TRBD2. Per germline, CDR1 MNHEY and CDR2 SMNVEV (reference sequence). The CDR3 spans 18 residues. V was clipped by 3 bases and J by 1 base; unmatched bases: 10. Here the CDR3 reads CASSFPTNSGGSYNEQFF. For the CDR3, the DNA is TGTGCCAGCAGTTTCCCAACCAATAGCGGGGGTTCCTACAATGAGCAGTTCTTC.